The 23 T cell receptor beta chains below come from one sample, sequenced in a study of OX40 agonist ivuxolimab in advanced cancers. Assay used: immunoSEQ multiplex PCR; TCRdb lists only in-frame clones, some missing. The sample has 80,000 to 85,000 clones; 70% to 90% are singletons. The material sequenced was CD4+ or CD8+ T cells sorted from blood, taken in a trial of the OX40 agonist ivuxolimab. Receptors originate from an adult with an advanced solid tumor such as melanoma, head and neck, liver or kidney cancer.

This rearrangement joins TRBV9 to TRBJ2-1; the D gene is possibly TRBD1 (6 bases). V dropped 4 bases and J dropped 3 bases, with 11 bases sitting between them. CDR1 and CDR2 (germline): SGDLS, YYNGEE. The CDR3 loop spans 14 amino acids. In nucleotides, the CDR3 is TGTGCCAGCAGCCCCAGGACAGACTACAATGAGCAGTTCTTC. It translates to CASSPRTDYNEQFF.

The gene calls are TRBV11-2 and TRBJ1-2; D is unclear. This CDR3 region has 14 residues. CDR1 and CDR2 from the germline V gene are SGHAT and FQNNGV. V lost 3 bases, J lost 10 bases, and 18 bases lay in between. Written as DNA, the CDR3 is TGTGCCAGCAGCTTTTTTAAGGCCGAGGCCCCCTACACCTTC. It encodes CASSFFKAEAPYTF.

In this sample, this clone turned up once. The V call is TRBV2, the J call TRBJ2-7; D is undetermined. The germline V gene encodes CDR1 SNHLY and CDR2 FYNNEI. V was clipped by 4 bases and J by 3 bases, with 4 bases between them. The CDR3 consists of 11 residues. CDR3 DNA: TGTGCCAGCAGTGCGTTCTACGAGCAGTACTTC. Translated: CASSAFYEQYF.

The genes are TRBV5-5 and TRBJ1-2; 11 nucleotides line up with TRBD1. Trimming removed 7 bases from V and 0 bases from J; junction bases left unmatched: 8. The CDR3 totals 16 residues. The germline V gene has CDR1 SGHKS and CDR2 YYEKEE (reference sequence). CDR3 sequence: CASRGQGAPPNYGYTF. DNA for the CDR3: TGTGCCAGCCGTGGACAGGGGGCGCCCCCTAACTATGGCTACACCTTC. Full variable domain (outside the CDR3, taken from reference TRBV5-5 and TRBJ1-2): DAGVTQSPTHLIKTRGQQVTLRCSPISGHKSVSWYQQVLGQGPQFIFQYYEKEERGRGNFPDRFSARQFPNYSSELNVNALLLGDSALYLCASRGQGAPPNYGYTFGSGTRLTVV.

The chain employs TRBV13 and TRBJ1-2, with D tentatively TRBD1 (6 bases). Germline V gene lookup returns CDR1 PRHDT and CDR2 FYEKMQ (reference sequence). V was trimmed by 5 bases and J by 11 bases, leaving 18 bases between them. The CDR3 length is 13 residues. CDR3 in amino acids: CASSKEGRGGYTF. CDR3 bases: TGTGCCAGCAGCAAAGAGGGCAGAGGGGGGTACACCTTC.

The chain joins TRBV5-4 to TRBJ2-1, with D tentatively TRBD2 (5 bases). Germline V gives CDR1 SGHNT, CDR2 YYREEE (reference sequence). There are 17 residues in the CDR3. The germline V and J ends were trimmed by 5 bases and 0 bases, with 18 bases remaining between them. This CDR3 reads CASSLPLGRSSYNEQFF. CDR3 DNA: TGTGCCAGCAGTCTGCCCCTTGGGAGAAGCTCCTACAATGAGCAGTTCTTC.

For the CDR3, the DNA is TGTGCCAGCAGTGGGGACAGGGGGTCGAAAGAGCAGTACTTC. As protein: CASSGDRGSKEQYF. The chain recombines TRBV6-1 with TRBJ2-7, with 11 bases aligning to TRBD1. From germline, CDR1 is MNHNS and CDR2 SASEGT. The CDR3 spans 14 residues. The V gene end was trimmed by 4 bases and the J gene end by 7 bases; junction bases not matched to a gene: 6.

V gene TRBV2 combines with J gene TRBJ2-7; no definite D call. The V gene's germline CDR1 is SNHLY and CDR2 FYNNEI. The CDR3 has 15 residues. Trimming stripped 4 bases from V and 0 bases from J, with 13 bases between. CDR3 sequence reads: CASSGPDQHSYEQYF. The CDR3 DNA reads TGTGCCAGCAGTGGGCCGGACCAACACTCCTACGAGCAGTACTTC. Complete variable domain (other parts from reference TRBV2 and TRBJ2-7): EPEVTQTPSHQVTQMGQEVILRCVPISNHLYFYWYRQILGQKVEFLVSFYNNEISEKSEIFDDQFSVERPDGSNFTLKIRSTKLEDSAMYFCASSGPDQHSYEQYFGPGTRLTVT.

The gene calls are TRBV4-1 and TRBJ2-1; D is perhaps TRBD2 (6 bases). This CDR3 has 16 amino acids. Trimming stripped 0 bases from V and 4 bases from J, with 13 bases between. Germline V gene lookup returns CDR1 MGHRA and CDR2 YSYEKL. This chain's CDR3 is CASSQEEGMVYNEQFF. CDR3 DNA sequence: TGCGCCAGCAGCCAAGAGGAGGGTATGGTATACAATGAGCAGTTCTTC.

The CDR3 DNA follows: TGTGCCAGCAGCTTAGATAATATAGCGGGAAGCCGTCGGGCCCAGTACTTC. Protein product: CASSLDNIAGSRRAQYF. This chain connects TRBV11-2 to TRBJ2-5, with 8 bases matching TRBD2. V lost 0 bases to trimming and J lost 9 bases; unmatched junction nucleotides: 15. The CDR3 length is 17 residues. Looked up from germline, CDR1 is SGHAT and CDR2 is FQNNGV. Complete variable domain (other parts from reference TRBV11-2 and TRBJ2-5): EAGVAQSPRYKIIEKRQSVAFWCNPISGHATLYWYQQILGQGPKLLIQFQNNGVVDDSQLPKDRFSAERLKGVDSTLKIQPAKLEDSAVYLCASSLDNIAGSRRAQYFGPGTRLLVL.

The rearrangement links TRBV6-6 to TRBJ2-7; 7 positions match TRBD1. From germline, CDR1 is MNHNY and CDR2 SVGAGI (reference sequence). CDR3 size: 13 residues. V trimming: 6 bases; J trimming: 5 bases; junction bases outside the gene matches: 7. The CDR3 protein is CASRVTGTHEQYF. CDR3 DNA: TGTGCCAGCAGAGTGACAGGGACCCACGAGCAGTACTTC.

This clone was detected only a few times. V gene TRBV5-5 combines with J gene TRBJ2-5, with TRBD1 identical over 9 bases. This CDR3 has 13 residues. Per germline, CDR1 SGHKS and CDR2 YYEKEE (reference sequence). The J segment lost 4 bases and the V segment lost 5 bases, leaving 3 bases of the junction unmatched. For the CDR3, the DNA is TGTGCCAGCAGTTTACAGGGGGCAGAGACCCAGTACTTC. It translates to CASSLQGAETQYF.

V and J are TRBV19 and TRBJ2-7; TRBD2 agrees at 7 bases. The CDR3 runs to 18 residues. Germline CDR1 is LNHDA and CDR2 is SQIVND (reference sequence). V gave up 0 bases and J gave up 0 bases; unmatched junction bases: 11. The CDR3 bases are TGTGCCAGTAGTATAGAGCACCCACTAGCGTCGAGCTCCTACGAGCAGTACTTC. As protein: CASSIEHPLASSSYEQYF.

In its sample, this clone was seen once. The V and J genes are TRBV6-5 and TRBJ2-2; D remains ambiguous. The CDR3 extends over 13 amino acids. The germline V gene has CDR1 MNHEY and CDR2 SVGAGI. V was pared by 6 bases and J by 5 bases, with 10 bases between. The CDR3 nucleotides are TGTGCCAGCAGCCCCCTGACGACCGGGGAGCTGTTTTTT. Amino acids: CASSPLTTGELFF.

The rearrangement links TRBV4-1 to TRBJ2-3; a possible D gene is TRBD1 (5 bases). V was trimmed by 0 bases and J by 4 bases, leaving 14 bases between them. CDR1 is MGHRA and CDR2 is YSYEKL in the germline V gene. There are 16 residues in the CDR3. The CDR3 reads CASSQDHDSRSDTQYF. The CDR3, as DNA: TGCGCCAGCAGCCAAGATCACGACAGCCGTTCAGATACGCAGTATTTT.

The chain joins TRBV5-4 to TRBJ2-1, with 9 bases lining up with TRBD2. V trimming: 4 bases; J trimming: 5 bases; junction bases outside the gene matches: 7. The germline V gene encodes CDR1 SGHNT and CDR2 YYREEE (reference sequence). The CDR3 consists of 15 residues. This CDR3 is CASSPGTSIDNEQFF. The CDR3, as DNA: TGTGCCAGCAGCCCCGGGACTAGCATTGACAATGAGCAGTTCTTC.

The V gene is TRBV4-1, the J gene TRBJ1-2; TRBD1 aligns across 7 bases. The CDR3 has 17 amino acids. After removal of 3 bases from V and 6 bases from J, the junction contained 16 bases not matched to a gene. The germline gives CDR1 MGHRA, CDR2 YSYEKL. The CDR3 DNA follows: TGCGCCAGCAGCCACCCGGGACAGCGATACGACCAAGATGGCTACACCTTC. Translating gives CASSHPGQRYDQDGYTF.

The J gene is TRBJ2-1, the V gene TRBV7-2, with 14 bases that match TRBD2. The germline V gene has CDR1 SGHTA and CDR2 FQGNSA. CDR3 length equals 17 residues. Losses at the gene ends were 2 bases for V and 8 bases for J; bases not matched to a gene: 8. The DNA for the CDR3 is TGTGCCAGCAGCTTAACCACAGGGACTAGCGGGAGACATGAGCAGTTCTTC. Protein sequence: CASSLTTGTSGRHEQFF.

This chain uses TRBV7-9 with TRBJ1-4; the match to TRBD1 covers 9 bases. Trimming cost V 5 bases and J 2 bases; bases outside gene matches: 3. The CDR3 length is 15 residues. CDR1 is SEHNR, CDR2 FQNEAQ, per germline (reference sequence). The DNA of the CDR3 is TGTGCCAGCAGCAGGGACAGGGCGACTAATGAAAAACTGTTTTTT. The encoded protein is CASSRDRATNEKLFF.

This chain connects TRBV7-2 to TRBJ1-4, with TRBD1 identical over 7 bases. The CDR3 has 15 amino acids. Per the germline V gene, CDR1 is SGHTA and CDR2 is FQGNSA. The V and J ends lost 2 bases and 6 bases, in that order; junction bases with no gene match: 6. The CDR3 DNA sequence: TGTGCCAGCAGCTTAACAGTTGGACAGGATGAAAAACTGTTTTTT. Its protein product is CASSLTVGQDEKLFF.

This chain joins TRBV10-2 and TRBJ2-7; D is undetermined. V lost 4 bases, J lost 0 bases, and 7 bases lay in between. This CDR3 has 13 amino acids. The germline gives CDR1 WSHSY, CDR2 SAAADI. The CDR3 spells CASSGSNSYEQYF. The CDR3 DNA reads TGCGCCAGCAGTGGATCAAACTCCTACGAGCAGTACTTC.

This chain joins TRBV5-1 and TRBJ2-5; D possibly uses TRBD1 or TRBD2 (5 bases each). Trimming stripped 1 base from V and 1 base from J, with 8 bases between. Germline-derived CDR1 and CDR2 are SGHRS and YFSETQ. The CDR3 has 14 amino acids. CDR3 in amino acids: CASSLPGAQETQYF. The CDR3 DNA is TGCGCCAGCAGCTTGCCCGGGGCCCAAGAGACCCAGTACTTC.

V and J are TRBV4-1 and TRBJ2-7, with TRBD1 as a possible D gene (6 bases). The V gene's germline CDR1 is MGHRA and CDR2 YSYEKL. Trimming removed 3 bases from V and 2 bases from J, with 11 bases in between. The CDR3 covers 14 residues. In DNA, the CDR3 is TGCGCCAGCAGCCACCCCGGACAGACCTACGAGCAGTACTTC. It is translated as CASSHPGQTYEQYF.